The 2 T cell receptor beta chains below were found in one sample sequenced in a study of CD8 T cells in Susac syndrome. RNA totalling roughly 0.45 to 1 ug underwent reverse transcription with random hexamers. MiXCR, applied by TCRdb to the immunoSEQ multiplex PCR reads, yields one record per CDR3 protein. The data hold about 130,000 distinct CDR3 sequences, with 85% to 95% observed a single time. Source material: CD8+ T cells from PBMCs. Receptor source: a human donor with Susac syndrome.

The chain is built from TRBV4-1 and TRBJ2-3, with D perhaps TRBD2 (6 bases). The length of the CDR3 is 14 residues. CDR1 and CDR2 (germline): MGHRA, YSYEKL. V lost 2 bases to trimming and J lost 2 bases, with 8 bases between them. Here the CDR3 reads CASSQSGYTDTQYF. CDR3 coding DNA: TGCGCCAGCAGCCAAAGCGGGTACACAGATACGCAGTATTTT.

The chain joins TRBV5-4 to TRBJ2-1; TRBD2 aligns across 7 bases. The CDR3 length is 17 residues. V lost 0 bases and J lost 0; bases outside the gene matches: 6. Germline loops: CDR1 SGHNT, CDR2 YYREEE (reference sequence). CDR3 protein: CASSLVGLTSSYNEQFF. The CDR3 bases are TGTGCCAGCAGCTTGGTGGGACTAACGAGCTCCTACAATGAGCAGTTCTTC.